These 11 T cell receptor beta chains were sequenced from one sample in a study of control samples from healthy donors and cancer patients. The table came from immunoSEQ multiplex PCR; TCRdb's copy has only in-frame clones and leaves some out. The top ten hold about 0.64% of the sample, which has approximately 170,000 clones, more than 85% seen once. Sequencing input: blood. The receptors stem from a woman aged 30 to 39 in good health.

V and J are TRBV27 and TRBJ2-3; D is unresolved. Trimming pared 2 bases from V and 6 bases from J, leaving 9 bases between. CDR1 MNHEY and CDR2 SMNVEV come from the germline V gene (reference sequence). The CDR3 extends over 13 amino acids. CDR3 nucleotides: TGTGCCAGCAGTTTACCCCCCCTGGATACGCAGTATTTT. Its protein is CASSLPPLDTQYF.

The V gene is TRBV5-4, the J gene TRBJ1-6; 8 bases are shared with TRBD1. CDR3 size: 17 residues. Germline CDR1 and CDR2: SGHNT and YYREEE (reference sequence). Trimming took 4 bases from V and 2 from J; bases not matched to a gene: 8. The CDR3 bases are TGTGCCAGCAGCGTTGGGACAGGAAAGACCTATAATTCACCCCTCCACTTT. Encoded protein: CASSVGTGKTYNSPLHF.

CDR3 in DNA: TGTGCCAGCAGTTCCTCCCGGGGCGGGACCCTCTACAATGAGCAGTTCTTC. Translating it yields CASSSSRGGTLYNEQFF. This chain uses TRBV27 with TRBJ2-1, with TRBD2 as a possible D gene (6 bases). This CDR3 region has 17 residues. The ends were cut back, 4 bases at V and 3 bases at J, with 19 bases in the middle. The germline V gene encodes CDR1 MNHEY and CDR2 SMNVEV (reference sequence).

This clone was observed a single time. The V gene is TRBV5-6, the J gene TRBJ2-3; no clear D gene. Germline V lookup: CDR1 SGHDT, CDR2 YYEEEE. This CDR3 comprises 12 residues. The V end lost 0 bases, the J end lost 9 bases, and 8 bases lay between the germline ends. CDR3 nucleotides: TGTGCCAGCAGCTTGGCCGTGGGAACGCAGTATTTT. Encoded protein: CASSLAVGTQYF.

The chain carries TRBV28 and TRBJ2-7; 9 positions agree with TRBD1. Looked up from germline, CDR1 is MDHEN and CDR2 is SYDVKM. The CDR3 totals 14 residues. V lost 7 bases, J lost 3 bases, and 7 bases stayed unmatched. The CDR3 nucleotides read TGTGCCAGCAAACAGGGGGCGCTTCTCTACGAGCAGTACTTC. Protein sequence: CASKQGALLYEQYF. Supplemented by reference TRBV28 and TRBJ2-7, the full variable domain reads DVKVTQSSRYLVKRTGEKVFLECVQDMDHENMFWYRQDPGLGLRLIYFSYDVKMKEKGDIPEGYSVSREKKERFSLILESASTNQTSMYLCASKQGALLYEQYFGPGTRLTVT.

J is TRBJ1-5 and V is TRBV12-2; the table names TRBD1, a call not compared with the DNA. TRBV12-2 is noted as a pseudogene. The CDR3 loop spans 18 amino acids. The CDR3 nucleotides read TGTGCAAGTCGCTTAGCGGAATCAGGACAGGGTTGCAATCAGCCCCAGCATTTT. The encoded protein is CASRLAESGQGCNQPQHF.

The chain carries TRBV28 and TRBJ1-3; no firm D call. In germline, CDR1 is MDHEN, CDR2 SYDVKM. The ends were cut back, 7 bases at V and 7 bases at J, with 8 bases in the middle. CDR3 length equals 11 residues. CDR3 in amino acids: CASKTRNTIYF. Here the CDR3 DNA reads TGTGCCAGCAAGACCCGCAACACCATATATTTT.

Regarding this clone: In the same sample, other DNA sequences code for this CDR3. The chain links TRBV19 to TRBJ1-2, with 9 bases identical to TRBD1. The CDR3 is 13 amino acids. Trimming removed 6 bases from V and 3 bases from J; junction bases left unmatched: 2. From germline, CDR1 is LNHDA and CDR2 SQIVND (reference sequence). The CDR3 reads CASRGQGDYGYTF. Here the CDR3 DNA reads TGTGCCAGTAGGGGACAGGGCGACTATGGCTACACCTTC.

V is TRBV30 and J is TRBJ2-5; D is possibly TRBD2 (6 bases). Germline CDR1 GTSNPN, CDR2 SVGIG (reference sequence). The CDR3 is made up of 14 amino acids. Trimming pared 8 bases from V and 7 bases from J, leaving 23 bases between. In nucleotides, the CDR3 is TGTGCCCTGCTCCGGGCCCCCCGGGGGAGGACCCAGTACTTC. It translates to CALLRAPRGRTQYF.

This sequence joins TRBV6-1 and TRBJ2-1; the D gene is possibly TRBD1 (5 bases). V lost 2 bases, J lost 4 bases, and 6 bases lay in between. Looked up from germline, CDR1 is MNHNS and CDR2 is SASEGT. The CDR3 is made up of 13 amino acids. CDR3 nucleotides: TGTGCCAGCAGTGAATACAGGTACAATGAGCAGTTCTTC. Translation: CASSEYRYNEQFF.

V usage is TRBV2 and J usage is TRBJ2-7, with no clear D. V was trimmed by 7 bases and J by 2 bases, leaving 27 bases between them. Germline loops: CDR1 SNHLY, CDR2 FYNNEI. The CDR3 is 18 amino acids. CDR3 in amino acids: CASKGETPTTLLTYEQYF. CDR3 nucleotides: TGTGCCAGCAAAGGTGAGACACCGACCACTTTATTGACCTACGAGCAGTACTTC.